This T cell receptor beta chain was recovered during a study of OX40 agonist ivuxolimab in advanced cancers. TCRdb's table, derived via immunoSEQ multiplex PCR, lists solely in-frame clones and lacks some. The data hold about 38,000 clones, with over 60% observed a single time. Germline V gene sequence: CDR1 MGHDK, CDR2 SYGVNS. Trimming at V came to 0 bases and at J to 2 bases, leaving 1 base not matched to a gene. This CDR3 is built from 15 residues. The clonotype was recovered from an adult with an advanced solid tumor such as melanoma, head and neck, liver or kidney cancer. The sequences come from CD4+ or CD8+ T cells sorted from blood, collected in a trial of the OX40 agonist ivuxolimab. J is TRBJ1-2 and V is TRBV25-1; TRBD1 matches at 9 bases. CDR3 in amino acids: CASSEYDRGNYGYTF. The CDR3 nucleotides are TGTGCCAGCAGTGAATATGACAGGGGGAACTATGGCTACACCTTC.